This entry is about one T cell receptor beta chain. This sample was included in a study of blood T cell repertoires in COVID-19. Study background: Collection of acute and convalescent COVID-19 samples took place in the United States, Italy and Spain. Sources were T cells, B-cell-depleted T cells, or PBMCs; the material itself was cDNA or gDNA.

Methods used by the authors: Reference gene primer amplification gave nucleated cell count estimates. TCRdb's copy holds only in-frame clones and misses some; the assay was immunoSEQ multiplex PCR. Clone size and V and J calls were adopted from that table, with D and trimming inferred from the DNA. This sample has about 99,000 clones, with about 90% found just once. V shed 2 bases and J shed 8 bases, with 6 bases lying between them. CDR3 length equals 12 residues. Germline CDR1 is MGHDK and CDR2 is SYGVNS. This chain joins TRBV25-1 and TRBJ1-4, with D possibly being TRBD1 (5 bases). What was sequenced was peripheral blood. The origin of this receptor is a human donor in a cohort sampled during active COVID-19. DNA for the CDR3: TGTGCCAGCAGTGAAGGGGGGGAAAAACTGTTTTTT. Translating it yields CASSEGGEKLFF. Full variable domain (missing parts from reference TRBV25-1 and TRBJ1-4): EADIYQTPRYLVIGTGKKITLECSQTMGHDKMYWYQQDPGMELHLIHYSYGVNSTEKGDLSSESTVSRIRTEHFPLTLESARPSHTSQYLCASSEGGEKLFFGSGTQLSVL.